Given below is one TCR beta chain in context. Which antigen it targets is not known. No per-base quality is available; no much larger clone lies one base away. The sample comes from a study of blood T cell repertoires in COVID-19 (dated by TCRdb to the early 2020s). As for the study more broadly: Collaborator samples came from the United States, Italy and Spain and covered acute and convalescent phases of COVID-19. The material from the prospective study consisted of cDNA or gDNA derived from T cells, B-cell-depleted T cells, or PBMCs. The dataset comprised deeply sampled blood TCRbeta repertoires from subjects exposed to, actively infected with, or recovered from COVID-19. The repertoires were released in a freely available public database meant as a resource for research on the immune response to SARS-CoV-2. Samples came from the ongoing ImmuneRACE study (first 160 participants) plus 1,254 subjects from 6 global collaborators. The sample metadata nearly always contained a de-identified subject ID, COVID-19 status, age in years and sex. Where HLA class I and class II types were available, the types were taken from metadata supplied by the sample provider, not from assay-based typing.

Whole blood was collected in K2EDTA tubes by collaborating institutions according to the institutions' own protocols. For TCRbeta analysis, collaborators shipped samples as frozen whole blood, isolated PBMCs, or DNA extracted from either of those sample types. What the research found in general, with its limitations: The amount of clinical and demographic metadata varied by source and participant and was provided uncurated.

The immunoSEQ Assay, a bias-controlled multiplex PCR, was used to amplify TCRbeta CDR3 regions from genomic DNA. The authors processed their data as follows. Within the assay, amplification of reference gene primers was used to estimate how many nucleated cells each sample contained. To quantify the absolute abundance of each unique TCRbeta CDR3 rearrangement, sequence reads were collapsed and filtered. Productive Simpson clonality was computed per sample as the square root of Simpson's diversity index over productive rearrangements. TCRdb obtained this table from immuneACCESS and retained in-frame rearrangements with V and J assigned. These tables miss some clones; where compared with another copy, unresolved V genes account for less than half of the shortfall, and the remainder is unexplained. D and trimming were read from the DNA, whereas the V and J calls and clone size are those reported in that table. Counted in this sample were hundreds of thousands of clones; around four fifths of them appeared once. Together, the top ten hold roughly 8.8% of the sample.

The CDR3 contains 18 residues, cysteine and phenylalanine counted. The sequence is cut down to CDR3 DNA, 54 bases in frame from base 1. From V the trimming removes 2 bases and from J it removes 4 bases, while the gene matches leave 10 bases of the junction unaccounted for. The germline V gene (reference sequence) gives CDR1 as SEHNR and CDR2 as FQNEAQ. Recombination linked TRBV7-9 to TRBJ2-3, and 12 junction bases match TRBD2. The sequence came from a woman aged 50 to 60 with acute or convalescent COVID-19. Sequencing input: peripheral blood. The nucleotides read TGTGCCAGCAGCTTACCCTACCGACTAGCGGGAGTATCAGATACGCAGTATTTT. It specifies CASSLPYRLAGVSDTQYF.